These T cell receptor beta chains were read from a single sample in a study of HIV-infected patients and healthy controls. TCRdb passed the 5' RACE reads through MiXCR, listing each CDR3 protein once. This repertoire shows fewer than 7,500 distinct CDR3 sequences, roughly 9.7% found once; its top ten account for 27%. Sequencing used blood, obtained before antiretroviral therapy. The receptor source for this set is an adult with HIV infection. CDR3s include the opening cysteine and the closing phenylalanine or tryptophan. A D gene is named only where the DNA matches it firmly. Some rows mark clone size as missing; the rest say once, few, many or name a class of expanded clone.

cdr3_aa	cdr3_nt	d_call	clone_size	j_call	v_call
CASSPPSGRGETQYF	TGTGCCAGCAGCCCTCCTAGCGGGAGGGGTGAGACCCAGTACTTC	TRBD2	medium-sized	TRBJ2-5	TRBV7-9
CASSPRDRGTWKSQPQHF	TGTGCCAGTAGTCCCCGGGACAGGGGGACGTGGAAGTCTCAGCCCCAGCATTTT	TRBD1	many	TRBJ1-5	TRBV19
CASSLEIGTPVLNEQFF	TGTGCCAGCAGCTTAGAAATAGGGACACCGGTACTCAATGAGCAGTTCTTC	NA	NA	TRBJ2-1	TRBV11-2
CATFGRGGGTDTQYF	TGTGCCACCTTCGGCCGGGGGGGAGGGACAGATACGCAGTATTTT	TRBD2	many	TRBJ2-3	TRBV27
CASSSTGGPSETQYF	TGTGCCAGCTCTTCGACAGGGGGCCCTTCAGAGACCCAGTACTTC	TRBD1	medium-sized	TRBJ2-5	TRBV7-9
CASSSEVSTGELFF	TGTGCCAGCAGCTCGGAGGTCAGCACCGGGGAGCTGTTTTTT	NA	NA	TRBJ2-2	TRBV5-4
CASSQDAVINYGYTF	TGTGCCAGCTCTCAGGACGCCGTAATTAACTATGGCTACACCTTC	NA	medium-sized	TRBJ1-2	TRBV6-5
CASSQGDRFYGYTF	TGTGCCAGCAGCCAAGGGGACAGGTTCTATGGCTACACCTTC	TRBD1	few	TRBJ1-2	TRBV14
CASSFQVGEADTQYF	TGTGCCAGCAGCTTCCAAGTGGGAGAGGCAGATACGCAGTATTTT	NA	medium-sized	TRBJ2-3	TRBV7-2
CASSPSLGQLKNIQYF	TGTGCCAGCAGCCCATCTCTGGGACAGCTCAAAAACATTCAGTACTTC	TRBD1	few	TRBJ2-4	TRBV3-1
CASSQTGGDTEAFF	TGTGCCAGCTCACAGACCGGGGGCGACACTGAAGCTTTCTTT	NA	medium-sized	TRBJ1-1	TRBV18
CASSRDNEQFF	TGTGCCAGCAGCCGAGACAATGAGCAGTTCTTC	NA	NA	TRBJ2-1	TRBV3-1
CASRTGDFTEAFF	TGTGCCAGCAGGACAGGGGACTTCACTGAAGCTTTCTTT	TRBD1	NA	TRBJ1-1	TRBV12-3/TRBV12-4
CATGQVLTQHF	TGTGCCACTGGACAGGTTTTGACCCAGCATTTT	TRBD1	many	TRBJ1-5	TRBV6-1
CASSRTSRNEQFF	TGTGCCAGCAGCCGGACTAGCCGGAATGAGCAGTTCTTC	TRBD2	medium-sized	TRBJ2-1	TRBV12-3/TRBV12-4
CASSPGIGNEQFF	TGTGCCAGCAGCCCAGGGATCGGCAATGAGCAGTTCTTC	NA	many	TRBJ2-1	TRBV28
CAWSIKGGQGFHLTF	TGTGCCTGGAGTATTAAAGGGGGACAGGGGTTCCACCTGACTTTC	TRBD1	NA	TRBJ2-6	TRBV30
CASSQDYGQPQHF	TGTGCCAGCAGCCAAGACTATGGTCAGCCCCAGCATTTT	NA	many	TRBJ1-5	TRBV14
CASSLAGGYTEAFF	TGTGCCAGCAGCTTAGCCGGCGGGTACACTGAAGCTTTCTTT	NA	medium-sized	TRBJ1-1	TRBV11-2
CASKVNSGSFGEQFF	TGTGCCAGTAAGGTCAATAGCGGGAGTTTTGGTGAGCAGTTCTTC	TRBD2	medium-sized	TRBJ2-1	TRBV19
CSARAGFAEAFF	TGCAGTGCTAGAGCGGGGTTCGCTGAAGCTTTCTTT	NA	medium-sized	TRBJ1-1	TRBV20-1
CSVDPSEQMDTQYF	TGCAGCGTTGACCCCAGCGAGCAGATGGATACGCAGTATTTT	NA	many	TRBJ2-3	TRBV29-1
CAIMSSGSSDTQYF	TGTGCCATCATGAGTTCGGGGAGTTCAGATACGCAGTATTTT	NA	many	TRBJ2-3	TRBV10-3
CASSFGQNYGYTF	TGTGCCAGCAGTTTTGGACAAAACTATGGCTACACCTTC	NA	NA	TRBJ1-2	TRBV27
CASSDFEAFF	TGTGCCAGCAGTGACTTTGAAGCTTTCTTT	NA	many	TRBJ1-1	TRBV2
CSVETQISLYGYTF	TGCAGCGTTGAAACCCAGATTAGCCTCTATGGCTACACCTTC	NA	medium-sized	TRBJ1-2	TRBV29-1
CSARDGLGQYF	TGCAGTGCTAGAGATGGGCTAGGGCAGTACTTC	NA	medium-sized	TRBJ2-7	TRBV20-1